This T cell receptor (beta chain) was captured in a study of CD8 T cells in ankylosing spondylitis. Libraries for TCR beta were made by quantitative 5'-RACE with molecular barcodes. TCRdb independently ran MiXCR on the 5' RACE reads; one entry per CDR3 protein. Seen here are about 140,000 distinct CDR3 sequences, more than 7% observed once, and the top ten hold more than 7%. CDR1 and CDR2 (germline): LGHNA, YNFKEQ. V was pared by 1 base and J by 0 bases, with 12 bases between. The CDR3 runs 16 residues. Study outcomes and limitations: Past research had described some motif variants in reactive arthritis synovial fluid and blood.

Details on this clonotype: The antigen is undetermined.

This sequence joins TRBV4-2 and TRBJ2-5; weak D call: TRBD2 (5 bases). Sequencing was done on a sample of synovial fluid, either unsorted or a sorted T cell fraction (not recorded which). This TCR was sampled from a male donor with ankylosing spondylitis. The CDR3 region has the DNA TGTGCCAGCAGCCAAGCGCGGCGGGCGGACCAAGAGACCCAGTACTTC. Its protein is CASSQARRADQETQYF.